This TCR beta chain is drawn from a study of blood T cell repertoires in COVID-19. Across the whole study: The samples span acute and convalescent COVID-19 from the United States, Italy and Spain. The analysed material was cDNA or gDNA that came from T cells, B-cell-depleted T cells, or PBMCs.

Clones were read by immunoSEQ multiplex PCR, and TCRdb kept only the in-frame ones, dropping some. The sample has 300,000 to 450,000 clones; about 90% are singletons. Those enrolled, adults aged roughly 18 to 95 years, came from about 24 US areas. Material: PBMCs or T cells enriched from blood (not recorded which). The clonotype was recovered from a woman in her twenties or thirties who had recovered from COVID-19.

The CDR3 region is CASSVSEGGYTF. The CDR3 DNA sequence: TGTGCCAGCTCAGTGTCCGAGGGTGGCTACACCTTC. The chain is built from TRBV18 and TRBJ1-2; D ambiguous. V lost 5 bases to trimming and J lost 7 bases, with 11 bases between them. The germline V gene has CDR1 KGHSH and CDR2 LQKENI. The CDR3 covers 12 residues.